This T cell receptor beta chain was found in a study of shared clonotypes between healthy human individuals. Of note for this clone: Its antigen is still unknown.

Researchers ran the assay at a deep level. TCRdb's table, derived via immunoSEQ multiplex PCR, lists solely in-frame clones and lacks some. The table lists around 480,000 clones, over 60% of them singletons. For genomic DNA, unsorted samples relied on about 90 million PBMCs. General study results and limits: A small donor pool kept down the genetic and exposure-history diversity that was represented. Clonotype sharing levels among donors were expected to vary with sequencing depth.

V was shortened by 3 bases and J by 2 bases, with 20 bases between the two germline ends. Germline V gives CDR1 KGHSH, CDR2 LQKENI. The CDR3 contains 17 residues. Material: PBMCs. The chain uses TRBV18 and TRBJ2-7; tentative D call: TRBD2 (6 bases). The TCR comes from a middle-aged woman in good health. Some clones in this sample may be carry-over from other donors' samples. The CDR3 region is CASSPKNSGTATYEQYF. CDR3 bases: TGTGCCAGCTCACCGAAAAATTCCGGGACTGCAACCTACGAGCAGTACTTC.